The rows below give T cell receptor beta chains drawn from one sample of a study of blood T cell repertoires in COVID-19. Libraries were prepared by immunoSEQ multiplex PCR; TCRdb keeps only in-frame clonotypes and omits some of them. Of about 140,000 clones listed, about 75% are singletons. The sample consisted of PBMCs or T cells enriched from blood (not recorded which). The receptors derive from a woman aged 50 to 60 who had recovered from COVID-19. CDR3s include the opening cysteine and the closing phenylalanine or tryptophan. A D gene is named only where the DNA matches it firmly. Only some rows state a clone size, as once, few, many or a class for expanded clones.

j_call	clone_size	v_call	d_call	cdr3_nt	cdr3_aa
TRBJ2-5	once	TRBV27	TRBD2	TGTGCCAGACATTTCCCCGTGGCGGGGGGTAAGTTTGAGACCCAGTACTTC	CARHFPVAGGKFETQYF
TRBJ2-7	-	TRBV2	-	TGTGCCAGCAGTTGGGCAGGGAGGAGCTCCTACGAGCAGTACTTC	CASSWAGRSSYEQYF
TRBJ2-4	-	TRBV9	TRBD2	TGTGCCAGCAGCGTAGTGGATAGCGGGGGGGACGCCAACATTCAGTACTTC	CASSVVDSGGDANIQYF
TRBJ2-3	many	TRBV14	-	TGTGCCAGCAGCCAGTCCCACGGGGTTACGCAGTATTTT	CASSQSHGVTQYF
TRBJ2-1	-	TRBV5-1	TRBD1	TGCGCCAGCAGCTTAGGCCCGGGACAGGGGTACAATGAGCAGTTCTTC	CASSLGPGQGYNEQFF
TRBJ1-2	-	TRBV12-3/TRBV12-4	-	TGTGCCAGCAGCCCCTTTATGGAGTATGGCTACACCTTC	CASSPFMEYGYTF
TRBJ1-3	-	TRBV5-1	-	TGCGCCAGCAGCTTCACAGACAGGGGAAACACCATATATTTT	CASSFTDRGNTIYF
TRBJ1-2	-	TRBV12-3/TRBV12-4	-	TGTGCCAGCAGTCGGCTTTCTAGCTATGGCTACACCTTC	CASSRLSSYGYTF
TRBJ2-4	once	TRBV19	TRBD2	TGTGCCAGTAGTCCAGGACTAGCTGAAGCCAAAAACATTCAGTACTTC	CASSPGLAEAKNIQYF
TRBJ1-1	once	TRBV27	-	TGTGCCAGCAGTGGAGCTTTGCCTGAAGCTTTCTTT	CASSGALPEAFF
TRBJ2-5	-	TRBV19	-	TGTGCCAGTAGTCAACGCTCGGTAGAGACCCAGTACTTC	CASSQRSVETQYF
TRBJ1-2	-	TRBV19	TRBD1	TGTGCCAGTAGTACCCAGGGGGCGCTAGGCTACACCTTC	CASSTQGALGYTF
TRBJ1-2	-	TRBV3-1/TRBV3-2	TRBD1	TGTGCCAGCAGTCGGGACAGGGGAGCCTTTGGCTATGGCTACACCTTC	CASSRDRGAFGYGYTF
TRBJ2-1	-	TRBV28	-	TGTGCCAGCAGGGGGTTTGGACTGCACTCCTACAATGAGCAGTTCTTC	CASRGFGLHSYNEQFF
TRBJ2-3	-	TRBV7-3	TRBD2	TGTGCCAGCAGCTTAACGAAAAGCGGGAGTCGGCGGACAGATACGCAGTATTTT	CASSLTKSGSRRTDTQYF
TRBJ1-2	-	TRBV28	TRBD1	TGTGCCAGCAGTTTGGGGGACAGGGGTGACGGCTACACCTTC	CASSLGDRGDGYTF
TRBJ2-1	-	TRBV30	TRBD2	TGTGCCTGGAGTCGGACTAGCGGGGGCAATGAGCAGTTCTTC	CAWSRTSGGNEQFF
TRBJ2-7	-	TRBV23-1	TRBD2	TGCGCCAGCAGTCACCGGGTCCGGAAAGGACTAGCGGTTTTCTACGAGCAGTACTTC	CASSHRVRKGLAVFYEQYF
TRBJ2-1	-	TRBV7-8	TRBD1	TGTGCCAGCAGCTTACGCGCGACAGGGATCCTCAATGAGCAGTTCTTC	CASSLRATGILNEQFF
TRBJ2-6	-	TRBV28	-	TGTGCCAGCAGCGGTACAGGGTTCTCTGGGGCCAACGTCCTGACTTTC	CASSGTGFSGANVLTF
TRBJ2-5	-	TRBV27	TRBD2	TGTGCCAGCACTCAAGGGACTAGCGGGCAGACCCAGTACTTC	CASTQGTSGQTQYF
TRBJ1-2	many	TRBV28	-	TGTGCCAGCACCTCCGGGGATCACTACACCTTC	CASTSGDHYTF
TRBJ1-1	-	TRBV19	-	TGTGCCACCGAGGTAAGGGGCTTCCTGAACACTGAAGCTTTCTTT	CATEVRGFLNTEAFF
TRBJ1-1	-	TRBV30	-	TGTGCCTGGAGGTCGGACGAAGGGGGAGCTTTCTTT	CAWRSDEGGAFF
TRBJ1-1	-	TRBV27	TRBD1	TGTGCCAGCAGTTTCGACAGGGAAGCGAACACTGAAGCTTTCTTT	CASSFDREANTEAFF
TRBJ2-1	-	TRBV2	TRBD2	TGTGCCAGCAGGGAGCGGACTAGCGGCTCCTACAATGAGCAGTTCTTC	CASRERTSGSYNEQFF
TRBJ2-3	-	TRBV5-1	-	TGCGCCAGCAGCTTGGAGGGAGGAGCTAGCACAGATACGCAGTATTTT	CASSLEGGASTDTQYF
TRBJ1-6	-	TRBV19	TRBD1	TGTGCCAGTAACCCGGTTGCAGGGGGCGCAGGGAATTCACCCCTCCACTTT	CASNPVAGGAGNSPLHF
TRBJ1-2	-	TRBV2	-	TGTGCCAGCAGTAACCGTAAAGACAAATCAGTCTATGGCTACACCTTC	CASSNRKDKSVYGYTF
TRBJ2-1	-	TRBV9	TRBD2	TGTGCCAGCAGCGATTCCGTACTAGCGGGGGGCCGCAATGAGCAGTTCTTC	CASSDSVLAGGRNEQFF
TRBJ1-2	-	TRBV6-5	-	TGTGCCAGCAGTTACCCGACAGGAGTGGGCTATGGCTACACCTTC	CASSYPTGVGYGYTF
TRBJ2-7	-	TRBV28	TRBD1	TGTGCCAGCAGGACTACAGGGGGCCTCGGGTACGAGCAGTACTTC	CASRTTGGLGYEQYF
TRBJ2-1	-	TRBV9	TRBD1	TGTGCCAGCACACCCGGGACAGCGCCCCTACATGAGCAGTTCTTC	CASTPGTAPLHEQFF
TRBJ1-2	-	TRBV19	-	TGTGCCAGTAGTATAGATAATCTCCTCTGGGCCTATGGCTACACCTTC	CASSIDNLLWAYGYTF
TRBJ2-1	-	TRBV7-2	-	TGTGCCAGCAGCTTTTATCGGAGGAATGAGCAGTTCTTC	CASSFYRRNEQFF
TRBJ1-2	-	TRBV5-4	-	TGTGCCAGCAACGTACCGCAGGGGAGAATCGATGGCTACACCTTC	CASNVPQGRIDGYTF
TRBJ2-7	-	TRBV16	-	TGTGCCAGCAGCCAATCCGGACAGATCACCTACGAGCAGTACTTC	CASSQSGQITYEQYF
TRBJ2-2	-	TRBV5-6	-	TGTGCCAGCAGCATTCGTATAACAGGGAGCAACACCGGGGAGCTGTTTTTT	CASSIRITGSNTGELFF
TRBJ1-2	-	TRBV28	TRBD1	TGTGCCAGCAGTTCCCGAGACAGGGTGCTGGGCTACACCTTC	CASSSRDRVLGYTF
TRBJ1-5	-	TRBV5-6	-	TGTGCCAGCAGCTTGGGGCCCAGGGTCAATCAGCCCCAGCATTTT	CASSLGPRVNQPQHF
TRBJ2-7	-	TRBV5-4	-	TGTGCCAGCAGCTTGGGGACACCGTCGGGCGAGCAGTACTTC	CASSLGTPSGEQYF
TRBJ2-5	-	TRBV30	-	TGTGCCTGGAGTGTCGGAGAGACCCAGTACTTC	CAWSVGETQYF